This T cell receptor (beta chain) comes out of a study of cytomegalovirus exposure and HLA in healthy donors. Of note for this clone: Its target is unknown.

Study-level findings and limits: Equally common other TCR beta chains were less clonally expanded than HLA-associated ones, a later analysis found. It is likely that the observed cluster of highly shared sequence variants was a sequencing artifact. When a later analysis was performed, an Asian-associated ancestry cluster reportedly had fewer N-insertions than the roughly 700-donor mean. Prior analysis indicated that the majority of TCR beta V segments exhibited productivity approximately 90% or approximately 30% of the time.

PCR primers comprised 60 Vbeta and 13 Jbeta primers. This table comes from immunoSEQ multiplex PCR, and its TCRdb copy is limited to in-frame clones, with some not included. This table has some 150,000 clones, around 78% appearing once. This CDR3 spans 18 amino acids. Looked up from germline, CDR1 is SGHRS and CDR2 is YFSETQ. With 3 bases clipped from V and 2 bases from J, the junction kept 12 bases outside the gene matches. The chain uses TRBV5-1 and TRBJ2-5, with TRBD2 matching over 11 bases. This clonotype originated in a female donor in good health and CMV-seropositive. Sequencing was carried out using PBMCs. The CDR3 nucleotides read TGCGCCAGCAGCTGGGCCCCGTTAGCGGGAGGGGGGCAAGAGACCCAGTACTTC. It yields the protein CASSWAPLAGGGQETQYF.